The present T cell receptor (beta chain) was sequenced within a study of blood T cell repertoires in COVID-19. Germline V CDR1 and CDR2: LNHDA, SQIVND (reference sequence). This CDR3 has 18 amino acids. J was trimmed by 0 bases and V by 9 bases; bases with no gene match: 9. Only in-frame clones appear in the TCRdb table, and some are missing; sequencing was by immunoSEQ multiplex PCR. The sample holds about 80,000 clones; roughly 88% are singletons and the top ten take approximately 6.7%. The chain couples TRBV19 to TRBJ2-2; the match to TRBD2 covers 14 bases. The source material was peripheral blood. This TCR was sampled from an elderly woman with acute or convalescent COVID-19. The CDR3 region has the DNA TGTGCCAGCCAAGGGGGGACTAGCGGGAGCGCGAACACCGGGGAGCTGTTTTTT. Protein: CASQGGTSGSANTGELFF. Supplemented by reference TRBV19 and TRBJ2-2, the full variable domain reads DGGITQSPKYLFRKEGQNVTLSCEQNLNHDAMYWYRQDPGQGLRLIYYSQIVNDFQKGDIAEGYSVSREKKESFPLTVTSAQKNPTAFYLCASQGGTSGSANTGELFFGEGSRLTVL.